This T cell receptor beta chain was profiled in a study of blood T cell repertoires in COVID-19. Across the study: Sites across the United States, Italy and Spain contributed samples from acute and convalescent COVID-19. In each case, the material was cDNA or gDNA derived from T cells, B-cell-depleted T cells, or PBMCs.

The ends lost 6 bases at V and 0 bases at J; junction bases unmatched: 5. From germline, CDR1 is ENHRY and CDR2 SYGVKD. The CDR3 has 15 residues. Original processing methods: Reference gene primer amplification yielded estimated nucleated cell counts. The method was immunoSEQ multiplex PCR; TCRdb's version includes in-frame clones alone and lacks a portion of them. The V and J calls and clone size were taken over from that table, and D and trimming were inferred from the DNA. In the table there are 110,000 to 150,000 clones, roughly 86% of which are singletons. The genes are TRBV10-3 and TRBJ2-3; TRBD1 matches 8 bases. This sequence originates from a man between 65 and 79 years old with acute or convalescent COVID-19. The sequenced sample consisted of peripheral blood. CDR3 sequence reads: CAISPDRESTDTQYF. CDR3 bases: TGTGCCATCAGCCCGGACAGGGAGAGCACAGATACGCAGTATTTT.